This T cell receptor (beta chain) came from a study of blood T cell repertoires in COVID-19. Study overall: Sources were T cells, B-cell-depleted T cells, or PBMCs; the material itself was cDNA or gDNA.

The junction had 6 bases not matched to a gene; V was cut back by 5 bases and J by 3 bases. The length of the CDR3 is 14 residues. The germline CDR1 and CDR2 sequences are SGHDN and FVKESK. Measured with immunoSEQ multiplex PCR; TCRdb has only the in-frame clones, and not every one. The sample holds 55,000 to 80,000 clones, roughly 83% seen once. This chain joins TRBV14 and TRBJ2-7; 8 bases are shared with TRBD1. The sequenced sample consisted of peripheral blood. The origin of this receptor is a woman aged 80 or older with acute or convalescent COVID-19. CDR3 protein: CASSVQGGVYEQYF. The CDR3 coding sequence is TGTGCCAGCAGCGTACAGGGGGGAGTCTACGAGCAGTACTTC.